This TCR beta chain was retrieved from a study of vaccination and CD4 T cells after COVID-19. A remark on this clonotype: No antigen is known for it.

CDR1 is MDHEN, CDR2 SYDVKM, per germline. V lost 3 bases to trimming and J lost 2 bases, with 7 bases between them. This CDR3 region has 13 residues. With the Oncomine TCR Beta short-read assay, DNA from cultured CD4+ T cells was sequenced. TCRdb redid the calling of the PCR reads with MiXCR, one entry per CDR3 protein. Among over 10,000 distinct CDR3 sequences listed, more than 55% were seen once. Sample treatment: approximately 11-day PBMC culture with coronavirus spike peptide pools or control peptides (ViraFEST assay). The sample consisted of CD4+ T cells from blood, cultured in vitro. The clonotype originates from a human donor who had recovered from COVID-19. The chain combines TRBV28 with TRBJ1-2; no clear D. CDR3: CASSFGQNYGYTF. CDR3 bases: TGTGCCAGCAGTTTCGGGCAGAACTATGGCTACACCTTC.